What follows is one T cell receptor beta chain and its context. The antigen is not known. Per the germline V gene, CDR1 is LNHNV and CDR2 is YYDKDF (reference sequence). CDR3 length: 20 amino acids. The junction had 9 bases not matched to a gene; V was cut back by 0 bases and J by 0 bases. These data come from a study of cytomegalovirus exposure and HLA in healthy donors. Profiled with immunoSEQ multiplex PCR; TCRdb holds only in-frame clones, not every one. Of about 98,000 clones in the sample, about 95% were seen once. Whole-study results and caveats: Cytomegalovirus association was assigned to some 160 TCR beta chains. Most TCRs appeared rarely, but some public TCRs recurred in many donors.

The specimen was PBMCs. The source of this sequence is a young woman in good health and CMV-seronegative. The chain combines TRBV15 with TRBJ2-3, with 13 bases lining up with TRBD2. This chain's CDR3 is CATSRDHGTSGRASTDTQYF. The CDR3 region has the DNA TGTGCCACCAGCAGAGATCATGGAACTAGCGGGAGGGCTAGCACAGATACGCAGTATTTT.